The entry below describes one T cell receptor (beta chain). Its antigen is still unknown. This sample is part of a study of T cell responses to AZD1222 COVID-19 vaccine. Measured with immunoSEQ multiplex PCR; TCRdb has only the in-frame clones, and not every one. The table shows 95,000 to 100,000 clones, with 90% occurring only once. From germline, CDR1 is SQVTM and CDR2 ANQGSEA. The CDR3 contains 14 residues. J lost 4 bases, V lost 1 base, and 5 bases had no gene match. Points from the study as a whole: Only five to seven individuals given AZD1222 were seropositive at baseline.

The clonotype originates from an adult in good health. Sample: peripheral blood, taken on day 0 of AZD1222 vaccination. V and J are TRBV29-1 and TRBJ2-7, with 9 nucleotides matching TRBD1. The CDR3 sequence: CSVEGMTGGYEQYF. Here the CDR3 DNA reads TGCAGCGTTGAAGGGATGACAGGGGGGTACGAGCAGTACTTC.